The rows below give T cell receptor beta chains drawn from one sample of a study of technical replicates of blood from a few donors. Sequencing used immunoSEQ multiplex PCR; TCRdb keeps in-frame clones, though not all of them. This sample has about 76,000 clones, with approximately 86% found just once. The sample was PBMCs. The receptors originated from a human donor in good health. Some clones in this sample may be carry-over from other donors' samples. Each CDR3 is given without its conserved first and last residue. The order of the fields is J gene, V gene, CDR3 length, clone size, CDR3 protein. For some rows the clone size is stated as once, few or many, or as a class when expanded; others skip it.

J gene: TRBJ2-7
V gene: TRBV21-1
CDR3 length: 10
clone size: -
CDR3 protein: ASSDRSYEQY

J gene: TRBJ2-3
V gene: TRBV6-5
CDR3 length: 12
clone size: -
CDR3 protein: ASSYTLESDTQY

J gene: TRBJ2-7
V gene: TRBV7-8
CDR3 length: 14
clone size: -
CDR3 protein: ASSTTRGRSSYEQY

J gene: TRBJ2-7
V gene: TRBV4-1
CDR3 length: 13
clone size: -
CDR3 protein: ASSQGRARRGEQY

J gene: TRBJ1-5
V gene: TRBV9
CDR3 length: 13
clone size: once
CDR3 protein: ASSVGDRLRQPQH

J gene: TRBJ2-3
V gene: TRBV5-4
CDR3 length: 13
clone size: -
CDR3 protein: ASSRRDRFTDTQY

J gene: TRBJ2-7
V gene: TRBV28
CDR3 length: 12
clone size: -
CDR3 protein: ATLNGVLMHEQY

J gene: TRBJ2-7
V gene: TRBV28
CDR3 length: 13
clone size: once
CDR3 protein: ASSYFTGVSYEQY

J gene: TRBJ1-5
V gene: TRBV25-1
CDR3 length: 15
clone size: -
CDR3 protein: ASSEFFSKGTGQPQH

J gene: TRBJ2-7
V gene: TRBV5-4
CDR3 length: 14
clone size: -
CDR3 protein: ASSLPGTGGPYEQY